These 25 T cell receptor beta chains originate from one sample sequenced in a study of shared clonotypes between healthy human individuals. TCRdb keeps only in-frame clones here, not all; method: immunoSEQ multiplex PCR. The table shows around 2,000,000 clones, with approximately 94% occurring only once. The naive CD8 subset, CD45RO-negative cells positively selected for CCR7, excluded terminally differentiated effector memory CD45RA+ cells. Sample: naive CD8+ T cells sorted from blood. Source of these receptors: a man aged 18-30 years in good health.

As for this clone: Other DNA sequences of this sample code for an identical CDR3. V gene TRBV27 combines with J gene TRBJ2-7; D is ambiguous. V lost 2 bases to trimming and J lost 4 bases, with 3 bases between them. In germline, CDR1 is MNHEY, CDR2 SMNVEV (reference sequence). The CDR3 totals 11 residues. The CDR3 sequence is CASSLGYEQYF. CDR3 DNA sequence: TGTGCCAGCAGTTTAGGATACGAGCAGTACTTC.

The rearrangement uses TRBV6-5 and TRBJ2-7; D is unresolved. The CDR3 totals 13 residues. CDR1 and CDR2 from the germline V gene are MNHEY and SVGAGI. V was shortened by 4 bases and J by 6 bases, with 13 bases between the two germline ends. The CDR3 protein is CASSLTHLGEQYF. The CDR3 DNA reads as TGTGCCAGCAGTTTAACGCATTTGGGCGAGCAGTACTTC.

V gene TRBV4-1 combines with J gene TRBJ2-7, with TRBD2 as a possible D gene (5 bases). Trimming pared 0 bases from V and 5 bases from J, leaving 14 bases between. Germline loops: CDR1 MGHRA, CDR2 YSYEKL. The CDR3 contains 15 residues. This CDR3 is CASSQDRGPGNEQYF. The CDR3 nucleotides are TGCGCCAGCAGCCAAGATCGAGGGCCGGGTAACGAGCAGTACTTC.

The chain employs TRBV11-2 and TRBJ2-7; D gene unclear. Trimming took off 5 bases at V and 4 bases at J, with 12 bases between the two ends. From germline, CDR1 is SGHAT and CDR2 FQNNGV. The length of the CDR3 is 13 residues. CDR3 region: CASSHTDGYEQYF. The CDR3 nucleotides read TGTGCCAGCAGCCATACTGACGGGTACGAGCAGTACTTC. The whole variable domain, filled in from reference TRBV11-2 and TRBJ2-7, reads EAGVAQSPRYKIIEKRQSVAFWCNPISGHATLYWYQQILGQGPKLLIQFQNNGVVDDSQLPKDRFSAERLKGVDSTLKIQPAKLEDSAVYLCASSHTDGYEQYFGPGTRLTVT.

The V call is TRBV13, the J call TRBJ2-7, with D possibly called TRBD1 or TRBD2 (5 bases each). V was pared by 0 bases and J by 3 bases, with 12 bases between. This CDR3 contains 15 residues. Germline V gene sequence: CDR1 PRHDT, CDR2 FYEKMQ (reference sequence). CDR3 DNA: TGTGCCAGCAGCTTAGGTTCGCCGGGACGCTACGAGCAGTACTTC. This gives the protein CASSLGSPGRYEQYF.

Of note for this clone: Other DNA sequences in this specimen translate into the identical CDR3. The DNA for the CDR3 is TGCGCCAGCAGTGAAAACACTGAAGCTTTCTTT. Protein sequence: CASSENTEAFF. J is TRBJ1-1 and V is TRBV10-2, with D unresolved. The germline CDR1 and CDR2 sequences are WSHSY and SAAADI. With 3 bases removed from V and 2 bases from J, the gap between germline ends came to 1 base. This CDR3 is 11 amino acids long.

In DNA, the CDR3 is TGTGCCAGCAGAGTGGGGGGTCCGGAGCAGTTCTTC. It yields the protein CASRVGGPEQFF. This chain links TRBV9 with TRBJ2-1; TRBD2 is a possible D gene (6 bases). The V end lost 5 bases, the J end lost 10 bases, and 13 bases lay between the germline ends. Germline V gene lookup returns CDR1 SGDLS and CDR2 YYNGEE. This CDR3 contains 12 residues.

The chain has TRBV5-4 and TRBJ1-2; D gene uncertain. Per the germline V gene, CDR1 is SGHNT and CDR2 is YYREEE (reference sequence). V was pared by 2 bases and J by 3 bases, with 5 bases between. This CDR3 is built from 12 residues. Here the CDR3 DNA reads TGTGCCAGCAGCTTTGTGGACTATGGCTACACCTTC. Amino acids: CASSFVDYGYTF.

The chain links TRBV28 to TRBJ2-2; perhaps TRBD1 as D (6 bases). This CDR3 is 18 amino acids long. The V gene lost 5 bases and the J gene lost 0 bases, with 19 bases spanning the gap. Germline values: CDR1 MDHEN, CDR2 SYDVKM. The CDR3, as DNA: TGTGCCAGCAGTAACCTTCCTCTTGCAGGGGCGAACACCGGGGAGCTGTTTTTT. It yields the protein CASSNLPLAGANTGELFF.

This clone was detected only a few times. At the DNA level, this CDR3 is encoded by other sequences in the same sample as well. The chain employs TRBV11-2 and TRBJ2-7; D tentatively fits TRBD1 or TRBD2 (5 bases each). Trimming stripped 3 bases from V and 2 bases from J, with 8 bases between. Germline V gene sequence: CDR1 SGHAT, CDR2 FQNNGV. The CDR3 runs 13 residues. CDR3 nucleotides: TGTGCCAGCAGCTTGGGACGGCCCTACGAGCAGTACTTC. This encodes CASSLGRPYEQYF.

The rearrangement joins TRBV5-1 to TRBJ1-2; 7 nucleotides align to TRBD1. Germline V gene sequence: CDR1 SGHRS, CDR2 YFSETQ. J lost 4 bases, V lost 7 bases, and 10 bases had no gene match. The CDR3 is 14 amino acids. CDR3 region: CASSSSGGIYGYTF. In DNA form, the CDR3 reads TGCGCCAGCTCCTCCTCAGGGGGGATCTATGGCTACACCTTC.

This clone appeared a single time. The gene calls are TRBV7-2 and TRBJ2-7, with 9 bases aligning to TRBD1. CDR1 is SGHTA, CDR2 FQGNSA, per germline. The length of the CDR3 is 14 residues. J gave up 3 bases and V 5 bases, and 5 bases lay outside the gene matches. The CDR3 reads CASSGTGGHYEQYF. The CDR3 DNA follows: TGTGCCAGCAGCGGAACAGGGGGCCACTACGAGCAGTACTTC.

The V gene is TRBV10-3, the J gene TRBJ2-3, with 12 bases that match TRBD2. Losses at the gene ends were 3 bases for V and 6 bases for J; bases not matched to a gene: 4. The germline CDR1 and CDR2 sequences are ENHRY and SYGVKD. The CDR3 consists of 15 residues. The CDR3 region has the DNA TGTGCCATCAGTGACGGGACTAGCGGGTCCGATACGCAGTATTTT. The encoded protein is CAISDGTSGSDTQYF.

The V call is TRBV27, the J call TRBJ1-2, with a tentative D call TRBD1 (6 bases). V was pared by 0 bases and J by 4 bases, with 12 bases between. Germline lookup yields CDR1 MNHEY and CDR2 SMNVEV (reference sequence). The CDR3 has 15 residues. The CDR3 DNA reads TGTGCCAGCAGTTTATCCGCCAGGGGTCTCTATGGCTACACCTTC. Translation gives CASSLSARGLYGYTF.

About this clone itself: The same CDR3 can be traced to other DNA sequences in this sample. This chain joins TRBV28 and TRBJ2-7; D remains ambiguous. Trimming took 2 bases from V and 5 from J, leaving 7 bases between them. Germline CDR1 MDHEN, CDR2 SYDVKM. The length of the CDR3 is 12 residues. The CDR3: CASSLRGDEQYF. The CDR3 DNA is TGTGCCAGCAGTTTACGAGGAGACGAGCAGTACTTC.

The chain uses TRBV27 and TRBJ2-7; D may be TRBD2 (6 bases). V shed 10 bases and J shed 2 bases, with 21 bases lying between them. CDR1 is MNHEY, CDR2 SMNVEV, per germline (reference sequence). CDR3 length: 15 residues. The CDR3 DNA reads TGTGCCACCCCCCACGGGAGTCCCAGACCCTACGAGCAGTACTTC. Its protein is CATPHGSPRPYEQYF.

The chain couples TRBV30 to TRBJ2-7; the match to TRBD2 covers 8 bases. The CDR3 covers 16 residues. Germline V gene lookup returns CDR1 GTSNPN and CDR2 SVGIG (reference sequence). V gave up 0 bases and J gave up 0 bases; unmatched junction bases: 7. The CDR3 sequence: CAWSVLRGASSYEQYF. CDR3 sequence (DNA): TGTGCCTGGAGTGTACTGCGGGGGGCCAGCTCCTACGAGCAGTACTTC.

The chain uses TRBV27 and TRBJ2-6, with 8 bases lining up with TRBD2. The CDR3 totals 14 residues. After removal of 3 bases from V and 15 bases from J, the junction contained 10 bases not matched to a gene. Germline V gene lookup returns CDR1 MNHEY and CDR2 SMNVEV (reference sequence). The DNA for the CDR3 is TGTGCCAGCAGTTTGACTAGCGATGTCTCTGCCCTGACTTTC. This translates into CASSLTSDVSALTF.

This chain connects TRBV13 to TRBJ2-2; 10 nucleotides agree with TRBD1. The CDR3 contains 16 residues. The V gene's germline CDR1 is PRHDT and CDR2 FYEKMQ (reference sequence). V shed 5 bases and J 6 bases; nucleotides not matched to a gene: 9. The CDR3 bases are TGTGCCAGCAGCCCTCCGGGACAGGGGCGTCCCGGGGAGCTGTTTTTT. This sequence encodes CASSPPGQGRPGELFF.

This chain links TRBV5-6 with TRBJ1-4; 8 bases align to TRBD1. V gave up 3 bases and J gave up 1 base; unmatched junction bases: 14. CDR3 size: 19 residues. Germline CDR1 reads SGHDT; CDR2 reads YYEEEE. The CDR3 is CASSSHLTGAGITNEKLFF. The CDR3, as DNA: TGTGCCAGCAGCTCCCATTTGACAGGGGCCGGAATAACTAATGAAAAACTGTTTTTT. Drawing the rest from reference TRBV5-6 and TRBJ1-4, the complete variable domain is DAGVTQSPTHLIKTRGQQVTLRCSPKSGHDTVSWYQQALGQGPQFIFQYYEEEERQRGNFPDRFSGHQFPNYSSELNVNALLLGDSALYLCASSSHLTGAGITNEKLFFGSGTQLSVL.

V is TRBV11-2 and J is TRBJ1-5; D is uncertain. CDR1 and CDR2 from the germline V gene are SGHAT and FQNNGV. The CDR3 has 13 residues. The V gene lost 4 bases and the J gene lost 3 bases, with 7 bases spanning the gap. The CDR3 nucleotides are TGTGCCAGCAGCTCCTCTCCCAATCAGCCCCAGCATTTT. This gives the protein CASSSSPNQPQHF.

The rearrangement joins TRBV19 to TRBJ2-1; 9 nucleotides line up with TRBD2. The CDR3 extends over 14 amino acids. The germline CDR1 and CDR2 sequences are LNHDA and SQIVND (reference sequence). The ends lost 2 bases at V and 8 bases at J; junction bases unmatched: 4. CDR3 protein: CASSIMGTSYEQFF. CDR3 sequence (DNA): TGTGCCAGTAGTATAATGGGGACTAGCTATGAGCAGTTCTTC.

The chain links TRBV19 to TRBJ2-1; 11 nucleotides agree with TRBD2. This CDR3 is built from 15 residues. The germline V gene has CDR1 LNHDA and CDR2 SQIVND (reference sequence). The V gene end was trimmed by 5 bases and the J gene end by 7 bases; junction bases not matched to a gene: 7. The CDR3 loop reads CASSLTSGKDNEQFF. In DNA, the CDR3 is TGTGCCAGTAGTTTGACTAGCGGGAAGGATAATGAGCAGTTCTTC.

This clone showed up just once. The V and J genes are TRBV27 and TRBJ2-1, with 7 bases lining up with TRBD2. The CDR3 covers 14 residues. J was trimmed by 7 bases and V by 4 bases; bases with no gene match: 7. The germline V gene encodes CDR1 MNHEY and CDR2 SMNVEV (reference sequence). The CDR3, as DNA: TGTGCCAGCAGTTGGGGGGGAGGGCCGAATGAGCAGTTCTTC. Amino acids: CASSWGGGPNEQFF.

Concerning this clone itself: A clone one base away is much larger, so this may be a read error. This chain uses TRBV7-6 with TRBJ2-5; D gene ambiguous. V was pared by 1 base and J by 5 bases, with 2 bases between. This CDR3 is 11 amino acids long. CDR1 and CDR2 from the germline V gene are SGHVS and FNYEAQ. CDR3 nucleotide sequence: TGTGCCAGCAGCTTAGTGGAGACCCAGTACTTC. Translated: CASSLVETQYF.